The entry below describes one T cell receptor (beta chain). Other nucleotide sequences in the sample specify the same CDR3. The data are from a study of memory CD4+ T cells and cytomegalovirus serostatus. The CDR3 extends over 12 amino acids. Germline CDR1 reads SGHRS; CDR2 reads YFSETQ. Deletions cut 2 bases from V and 4 bases from J, with 7 bases between. Measured with immunoSEQ multiplex PCR; TCRdb has only the in-frame clones, and not every one. The table has 85,000 to 100,000 clones, 75% to 90% seen once. Single viable CD3+CD4+CD8-CD45RO+ cells were sorted as the memory CD4+ T cells. CMV serostatus came from serum IgG against pp150, pp28, p38, p52.

Material: memory CD4+ T cells from blood. This chain uses TRBV5-1 with TRBJ2-7; D may match TRBD1 or TRBD2 (6 bases each). This clonotype was sampled from an adult in good health and CMV-seropositive. Here the CDR3 DNA reads TGCGCCAGCAGCTTAGGGGGGTACGAGCAGTACTTC. This encodes CASSLGGYEQYF.